This T cell receptor (beta chain) derives from a study of neurological immune-mediated disorders. The unsorted libraries originated from 2 million PBMCs kept at -80 C. Ten or more counts support this clonotype. What it binds is unknown. In every sequencing run, more than 200 million TCR-beta sequences were generated from 15-18 subjects. Each CDR3 protein is one row after TCRdb ran MiXCR on the 5' RACE reads. This table holds 55,000 to 60,000 distinct CDR3 sequences, roughly 3.2% found once. Study conclusions and caveats: The absence of any CDR3 amino acid sequence shared by expanded clones across subjects suggests that repertoires were private in all groups. Multiple sclerosis was found to have the least TCR clonal expansion, below healthy controls, and HTLV-1-associated myelopathy the most.

The length of the CDR3 is 13 residues. Germline CDR1 and CDR2: SGHAT and FQNNGV. Losses at the gene ends were 6 bases for V and 1 base for J; bases not matched to a gene: 2. The specimen was PBMCs. The rearrangement joins TRBV11-2 to TRBJ2-7, with TRBD1 matching 8 bases. The TCR originated in a woman under 40 with multiple sclerosis. In DNA form, the CDR3 reads TGTGCCAGCAGTTGGACAGGGTCCTACGAGCAGTACTTC. Protein product: CASSWTGSYEQYF.